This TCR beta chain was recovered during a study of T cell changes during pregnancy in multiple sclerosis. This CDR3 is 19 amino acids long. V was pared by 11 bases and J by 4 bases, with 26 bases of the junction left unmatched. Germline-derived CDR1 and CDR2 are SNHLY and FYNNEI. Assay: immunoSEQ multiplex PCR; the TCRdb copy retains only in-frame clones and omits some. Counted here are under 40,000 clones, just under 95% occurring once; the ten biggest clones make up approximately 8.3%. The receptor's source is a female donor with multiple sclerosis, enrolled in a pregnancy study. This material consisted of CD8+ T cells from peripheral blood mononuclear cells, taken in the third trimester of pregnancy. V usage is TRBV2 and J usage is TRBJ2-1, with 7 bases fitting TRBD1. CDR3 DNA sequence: TGTGCCTGCCTCATCTTACAGGGGTCTGGGGTAGTGGGTTACAATGAGCAGTTCTTC. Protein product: CACLILQGSGVVGYNEQFF.